The rows below give T cell receptor beta chains drawn from one sample of a study of metastatic and nonmetastatic thyroid tumors. Using MiXCR, TCRdb reanalyzed the PCR reads. The sample lists about 38,000 clones, less than 50% seen once, with roughly 24% in the top ten. The sample consisted of tumor tissue. The receptors here all came from a male donor with papillary thyroid cancer or a benign thyroid nodule (not recorded which). Some clones in this sample may be carry-over from other donors' samples. Both conserved end residues are part of each CDR3. The D gene is left open where the match is weak. The size field is filled for only some rows; it gives once, few, many or a size class.

D	V	size	J	DNA	CDR3
-	TRBV15	-	TRBJ1-1	TGTGCCACCAGCAGAGAACAGGGCGAAGCTTTCTTT	CATSREQGEAFF
TRBD1	TRBV7-9	-	TRBJ1-1	TGTGCCAGCAGCTTAAGACAGGGGGGGAACACTGAAGCTTTCTTT	CASSLRQGGNTEAFF
TRBD2	TRBV20-1	few	TRBJ2-7	TGCAGTGCTAGAGATCCACTAGCGGCGAGATACGAGCAGTACTTC	CSARDPLAARYEQYF
-	TRBV5-6	once	TRBJ2-6	TGTGCCAGCAGCCCCCTTGCACAGGGCATAGCTGGGGCCAACGTCCTGACTTTC	CASSPLAQGIAGANVLTF
-	TRBV11-1	-	TRBJ1-1	TGTGCCAGCAGCCAGGGGCCGGGACTCATGAACACTGAAGCTTTCTTT	CASSQGPGLMNTEAFF
TRBD2	TRBV4-1	-	TRBJ2-2	TGCGCCAGCAGCCAAGCGGTGGCGGGAGCCACAATCGGGGAGCTGTTTTTT	CASSQAVAGATIGELFF
TRBD1	TRBV28	-	TRBJ1-2	TGTGCCAGCAGTTTGGGGACAGGGCATGGCTACACCTTC	CASSLGTGHGYTF
-	TRBV12-3/TRBV12-4	-	TRBJ1-3	TGTGCCAGCAGTGGAACAGGGTCGGGAAACACCATATATTTT	CASSGTGSGNTIYF
-	TRBV19	-	TRBJ2-2	TGTGCCGCTAAACCTGGGTTCGCCGGGGAGCTGTTTTTT	CAAKPGFAGELFF
-	TRBV5-1	-	TRBJ1-2	TGCGCCAGCAGCCCTGAGACAGTTAACTATGGCTACACCTTC	CASSPETVNYGYTF
-	TRBV3-1	-	TRBJ1-3	TGTGCCAGCAGCCAAGTTTTCTACTCTGGAAACACCATATATTTT	CASSQVFYSGNTIYF
TRBD1	TRBV6-5	-	TRBJ2-3	TGTGCCAGCAGTTACTACCCTCCAGGGGGTGTCACAGATACGCAGTATTTT	CASSYYPPGGVTDTQYF